Included here is one T cell receptor beta chain sequence, with context. Its binding antigen is unknown. Nothing much larger sits one base from this clone, and base qualities are not available. This entry is derived from a study of T cell changes during pregnancy in multiple sclerosis (dated by TCRdb to the late 2010s). Turning to the overall study: In women with multiple sclerosis, the researchers looked at how the T cell repertoire shifted as pregnancy progressed.

At the junction V is shortened by 3 bases and J by 5 bases; bases outside the gene matches: 10. CDR1 and CDR2 were assigned from the germline V gene (reference sequence) as MNHEY and SMNVEV. There are 17 amino acids in the CDR3, from cysteine to phenylalanine inclusive. Only CDR3 DNA remains: 51 bases, in frame from the first base. Preparation of the library involved the immunoSEQ multiplex PCR assay. TCRdb retrieved this table from immuneACCESS and kept in-frame rearrangements only. Not all clones are present; in checked studies, unresolved V genes account for under half, and no reason is known for the remainder. The sample records roughly 110,000 clones, less than 95% of which are singletons. Roughly 1.6% of the sample is taken by the ten largest.

The source material was peripheral blood, sampled before pregnancy. The origin of this receptor is a female donor with multiple sclerosis, enrolled in a pregnancy study. The chain was built from TRBV27 and TRBJ1-1; TRBD1 agrees with 12 junctional bases. The DNA sequence is as follows: TGTGCCAGCAGTTTCCGGGACAGGGGGCAAACAAAGACTGAAGCTTTCTTT. Its protein reads: CASSFRDRGQTKTEAFF.